Listed below are T cell receptor beta chains from one sample, sequenced in a study of cytomegalovirus exposure and HLA in healthy donors. The method was immunoSEQ multiplex PCR; TCRdb's version includes in-frame clones alone and lacks a portion of them. The sample includes more than 150,000 clones, about four fifths of them seen just once. What was sequenced was PBMCs. These receptors were collected from a man aged 18 to 30 in good health and CMV-seropositive. Each CDR3 is given with its conserved first and last residue. Fields, in order: J gene, clone size, V gene, CDR3 length, D gene, CDR3 DNA, CDR3 protein. A D gene is named only where the DNA matches it firmly. The listing skips clone size in some rows; elsewhere it reads once, few, many or a size class.

>TRBJ1-2|-|TRBV7-9|16|-
TGTGCCAGCCTTCATCCCCTAGGGGCCTACGTGGATGGCTACACCTTC
CASLHPLGAYVDGYTF
>TRBJ2-3|-|TRBV2|15|TRBD1
TGTGCCAGCAGCAACAGGACAGGGATCACAGATACGCAGTATTTT
CASSNRTGITDTQYF
>TRBJ2-1|-|TRBV4-3|16|-
TGCGCCAGCAGCCAAGAAGTCGTGATACCCAGGAATGAGCAGTTCTTC
CASSQEVVIPRNEQFF
>TRBJ1-4|-|TRBV18|16|TRBD1
TGTGCCAGCTCAGAGGCCGGGACAGAGCTTAATGAAAAACTGTTTTTT
CASSEAGTELNEKLFF
>TRBJ1-5|-|TRBV29-1|14|TRBD1
TGCAGCGTTGAAGGAGGGGGCCAGGGTCAGCCCCAGCATTTT
CSVEGGGQGQPQHF
>TRBJ1-5|-|TRBV27|16|TRBD1
TGTGCCAGCAGTGCCCGGACAGGGTTAAGCAATCAGCCCCAGCATTTT
CASSARTGLSNQPQHF
>TRBJ2-7|-|TRBV11-2|14|-
TGTGCCAGCAGCTTAGGTAGGCAGGCTTACGAGCAGTACTTC
CASSLGRQAYEQYF
>TRBJ1-2|-|TRBV5-1|14|TRBD1
TGCGCCAGCAGCTTGGAAACAGGGGACTATGGCTACACCTTC
CASSLETGDYGYTF
>TRBJ1-4|-|TRBV28|13|-
TGTGCCAGCAGTTTGCAGAATAATGAAAAACTGTTTTTT
CASSLQNNEKLFF
>TRBJ2-3|-|TRBV7-2|14|-
TGTGCCAGCAGCTTACTTTTGAGCACAGATACGCAGTATTTT
CASSLLLSTDTQYF
>TRBJ2-2|-|TRBV2|15|-
TGTGCCAGCAGTGAGACCAGGGGCCAGGCCGGGGAGCTGTTTTTT
CASSETRGQAGELFF
>TRBJ2-7|-|TRBV30|15|TRBD1
TGTGCCTGGAGTGTACGGGACAGGGATGGGGACGAGCAGTACTTC
CAWSVRDRDGDEQYF
>TRBJ2-7|-|TRBV6-5|14|TRBD1
TGTGCCAGCAGCCGACAGGGGGTCGACTACGAGCAGTACTTC
CASSRQGVDYEQYF
>TRBJ2-5|-|TRBV10-3|16|TRBD2
TGTGCCATCAGTCAAAAGACTAGCGGGAGTTACGTGACCCAGTACTTC
CAISQKTSGSYVTQYF
>TRBJ2-3|-|TRBV7-2|19|TRBD2
TGTGCCAGCAGCCCGCGGGGGAGCGGGAGGACGGTCGGCACAGATACGCAGTATTTT
CASSPRGSGRTVGTDTQYF
>TRBJ2-1|-|TRBV15|12|-
TGTGCCACCAGCAGAGATAGTGATGAGCAGTTCTTC
CATSRDSDEQFF
>TRBJ1-5|-|TRBV27|15|-
TGTGCCAGCAGTTTACTTCGGGGTAGCAATCAGCCCCAGCATTTT
CASSLLRGSNQPQHF
>TRBJ1-1|-|TRBV21-1|16|-
TGTGCCAGCAGCAAAGAGCGGGAGGGACAGAACACTGAAGCTTTCTTT
CASSKEREGQNTEAFF
>TRBJ2-7|-|TRBV27|12|-
TGTGCCAGCAGTTTAGCTCTCGGGGAGCAGTACTTC
CASSLALGEQYF
>TRBJ2-1|-|TRBV9|15|-
TGTGCCAGCAGCGGGCGGGACTCGGGGCTCAATGAGCAGTTCTTC
CASSGRDSGLNEQFF
>TRBJ1-2|-|TRBV20-1|11|-
TGCAGTGCCAGGAATAACTATGGCTACACCTTC
CSARNNYGYTF
>TRBJ2-3|-|TRBV13|15|-
TGTGCCAGCAGCCCAACAGGGGGGGTCACAGATACGCAGTATTTT
CASSPTGGVTDTQYF
>TRBJ2-7|-|TRBV28|14|TRBD2
TGTGCCAGCAGTTTTCGGGAGGGCCGTTACGAGCAGTACTTC
CASSFREGRYEQYF
>TRBJ2-2|-|TRBV28|17|TRBD1
TGTGCCAGCAGTTTATTCCGGACAGGGTCGTGGACCGGGGAGCTGTTTTTT
CASSLFRTGSWTGELFF
>TRBJ2-1|once|TRBV27|13|-
TGTGCCAGCAGTTTACTCCCCCCCCGTGAGCAGTTCTTC
CASSLLPPREQFF
>TRBJ2-1|-|TRBV9|15|-
TGTGCCAGCAGCGTAGAAAGCGGTCGGGGCAATGAGCAGTTCTTC
CASSVESGRGNEQFF
>TRBJ2-5|-|TRBV5-1|17|TRBD2
TGCGCCAGCAGCCGGGTCCTTAGCGGGAGGGCACAAGAGACCCAGTACTTC
CASSRVLSGRAQETQYF
>TRBJ2-3|once|TRBV18|17|TRBD2
TGTGCCAGCTCGCCCGGACTAGCGGGTGGGGTCACAGATACGCAGTATTTT
CASSPGLAGGVTDTQYF
>TRBJ2-3|-|TRBV7-2|17|TRBD1
TGTGCCAGCAGCTTAGAGGGGCACAGGGGGCAGCGGTTCCTGAAGTATTTT
CASSLEGHRGQRFLKYF
>TRBJ1-1|-|TRBV10-3|14|-
TGTGCCATCTCTTATAGCAGCATGAACACTGAAGCTTTCTTT
CAISYSSMNTEAFF
>TRBJ1-1|once|TRBV27|14|-
TGTGCCAGCGAATCAAGGGGCGGTGGCACTGAAGCTTTCTTT
CASESRGGGTEAFF
>TRBJ2-2|few|TRBV2|16|TRBD1
TGTGCCAGCAGTGTAAGACAGGGGGCCGACACCGGGGAGCTGTTTTTT
CASSVRQGADTGELFF
>TRBJ1-5|-|TRBV7-8|13|-
TGTGCCAGCAGCTTCGCTGGCGGTCAGCCCCAGCATTTT
CASSFAGGQPQHF
>TRBJ2-7|-|TRBV5-1|13|-
TGCGCCAGCAGCTTGACAGCCTCCTACGAGCAGTACTTC
CASSLTASYEQYF
>TRBJ1-1|once|TRBV15|17|-
TGTGCCACCAGCAGAGGGGAGAAACAGGGAGTGAGGACTGAAGCTTTCTTT
CATSRGEKQGVRTEAFF
>TRBJ2-5|-|TRBV9|15|-
TGTGCCAGCAGCGTAGGCCACGCGTTGCGTGAGACCCAGTACTTC
CASSVGHALRETQYF
>TRBJ2-1|once|TRBV6-5|14|TRBD1
TGTGCCAGCAGCCAGACAGGGGGCTACAATGAGCAGTTCTTC
CASSQTGGYNEQFF
>TRBJ2-5|once|TRBV2|14|-
TGTGCCAGCAGCCCCAAGGGGCTTAAAGAGACCCAGTACTTC
CASSPKGLKETQYF
>TRBJ2-5|-|TRBV5-4|15|TRBD2
TGTGCCAGCAGCTTGTCGGCGGGAGGAGGTGAGACCCAGTACTTC
CASSLSAGGGETQYF
>TRBJ1-2|-|TRBV18|15|-
TGTGCCAGCTCACTAGCGGGGCAGGCTAACTATGGCTACACCTTC
CASSLAGQANYGYTF
>TRBJ2-3|-|TRBV5-6|16|TRBD2
TGTGCCAGCAGTTTACTCCTAGCGGGAGATACAGATACGCAGTATTTT
CASSLLLAGDTDTQYF
>TRBJ2-7|-|TRBV27|15|-
TGTGCCAGCAGTCCCAGACTAGGAGGAGGCAACGAGCAGTACTTC
CASSPRLGGGNEQYF
>TRBJ2-7|-|TRBV11-2|13|TRBD1
TGTGCCAGCAGCTTAGCCGGACAGGACGAGCAGTACTTC
CASSLAGQDEQYF